Sequencing of this TCR beta chain was carried out in a study of cytomegalovirus exposure and HLA in healthy donors. Background on the study: Earlier sequencing of about 179 million T cells yielded 100 million to 120 million unique TCR beta sequences. General study results and limits: The authors later found HLA-associated TCR beta chains more clonally expanded than equally common others. Rarity marked most TCR sequences, yet some public TCRs occurred in many donors. The study assumed roughly uniform donor sequencing depth for presence/absence analyses.

A few counts support this clone. Its antigen is as yet unknown. PCR primers comprised 60 Vbeta and 13 Jbeta primers. Assay: immunoSEQ multiplex PCR; the TCRdb copy retains only in-frame clones and omits some. Of around 160,000 clones in the sample, around 77% were seen once. Germline-derived CDR1 and CDR2 are MDHEN and SYDVKM. The CDR3 is made up of 14 amino acids. V shed 2 bases and J shed 4 bases, with 11 bases lying between them. The sequence was obtained from a woman aged 40 to 49 in good health and CMV-seropositive. The specimen was PBMCs. The chain recombines TRBV28 with TRBJ1-2; TRBD1 might be the D (5 bases). The CDR3 DNA sequence: TGTGCCAGCAGTTTAATGACAGTAGCCTATGGCTACACCTTC. This translates into CASSLMTVAYGYTF.